This record concerns one T cell receptor (beta chain) sequence. The antigen is unknown. Sorted-subset replicate PCR reactions contained roughly 210 ng DNA, corresponding to about 30,000 T cell genomes. The method was immunoSEQ multiplex PCR; TCRdb's version includes in-frame clones alone and lacks a portion of them. This sample has around 2,000,000 clones, with just over 90% found just once. There are 15 residues in the CDR3. Germline V gene lookup returns CDR1 SGHTA and CDR2 FQGNSA. J was trimmed by 5 bases and V by 8 bases; bases with no gene match: 12. The sample originates from a study of shared clonotypes between healthy human individuals. Study overall: Per donor, three plates held CD4 naive cells, three held CD4 memory, two held CD8 naive and one held CD8 memory. Findings of the study overall: When compared with the clonotypes that were shared by all four sorted-subset donors, the non-shared clonotypes turned out to have lower generation probabilities.

CD8 cells regarded as naive lacked CD45RO, were positively chosen for CCR7, and omitted terminally differentiated effector memory CD45RA+ cells. Sample: naive CD8+ T cells from PBMCs. The chain is built from TRBV7-2 and TRBJ2-1, with 7 nucleotides matching TRBD2. This receptor was identified in a man aged 18 to 29 in good health. Some clones in this sample may be carry-over from other donors' samples. The CDR3 nucleotides are TGTGCCAGCGCCGCCCCCCGGCTAGCGGACAATGAGCAGTTCTTC. It encodes CASAAPRLADNEQFF.